Sequencing of this TCR beta chain was carried out in a study of T cell responses to AZD1222 COVID-19 vaccine. In this sample, this clone turned up once. Sequence at one end of the junction differs from germline and may be a read error. The repertoire was sequenced with immunoSEQ multiplex PCR; TCRdb's copy has only in-frame clones and lacks some. The sample lists around 200,000 clones; roughly 91% were seen once. In germline, CDR1 is LNHDA, CDR2 SQIVND (reference sequence). The CDR3 runs to 15 residues. Source: peripheral blood, taken on day 0 of AZD1222 vaccination. J is TRBJ2-3 and V is TRBV19; D is possibly TRBD2 (6 bases). The TCR comes from an adult in good health. The CDR3, as DNA: TGTGCCAGTAGTACGACTAGTTGGGGCACAGATATGCAGTATTTT. Its translation: CASSTTSWGTDMQYF.